One and the same sample provided the 24 T cell receptor beta chains below, sequenced in a study of blood T cell repertoires in COVID-19. TCRdb's copy holds only in-frame clones and misses some; the assay was immunoSEQ multiplex PCR. The sample has roughly 40,000 clones; approximately 91% are singletons. What was sequenced was peripheral blood. The receptors were gathered from a human donor in a cohort sampled during active COVID-19.

The genes are TRBV25-1 and TRBJ1-2, with a possible D match to TRBD1 (5 bases). Germline loops: CDR1 MGHDK, CDR2 SYGVNS. The CDR3 has 14 residues. V was clipped by 0 bases and J by 6 bases, with 11 bases between them. CDR3 protein: CASSEYGGLNGYTF. Written as DNA, the CDR3 is TGTGCCAGCAGTGAATACGGGGGATTGAATGGCTACACCTTC.

V is TRBV5-1 and J is TRBJ2-3, with 11 bases matching TRBD2. The trim removed 1 base at V and 2 bases at J, leaving 6 bases unmatched. The length of the CDR3 is 17 residues. CDR1 SGHRS and CDR2 YFSETQ come from the germline V gene. CDR3 coding DNA: TGCGCCAGCAGCTTGACCGTAGCGGGGGGGCCCACAGATACGCAGTATTTT. Amino acids: CASSLTVAGGPTDTQYF.

This chain connects TRBV5-1 to TRBJ2-5; 8 bases agree with TRBD2. CDR1 SGHRS and CDR2 YFSETQ come from the germline V gene. Germline trimming cut 0 bases from V and 5 bases from J; bases unmatched to any gene: 6. The CDR3 has 15 amino acids. This CDR3 is CASSLGRGGLETQYF. The DNA of the CDR3 is TGCGCCAGCAGCTTGGGCCGGGGGGGTCTGGAGACCCAGTACTTC. The full variable domain, in which reference TRBV5-1 and TRBJ2-5 provide the parts outside the CDR3, is KAGVTQTPRYLIKTRGQQVTLSCSPISGHRSVSWYQQTPGQGLQFLFEYFSETQRNKGNFPGRFSGRQFSNSRSEMNVSTLELGDSALYLCASSLGRGGLETQYFGPGTRLLVL.

The chain employs TRBV10-1 and TRBJ2-7; 8 nucleotides match TRBD1. CDR1 WNHNN and CDR2 SYGVQD come from the germline V gene (reference sequence). The CDR3 spans 12 residues. Unmatched junction bases numbered 8, after V lost 3 bases and J lost 13 bases. The CDR3 sequence: CASSESGTGTYF. In DNA, the CDR3 is TGCGCCAGCAGTGAATCCGGGACAGGTACCTACTTC.

The chain joins TRBV3-1 (or the pseudogene TRBV3-2) to TRBJ1-3; D gene ambiguous. Germline loops: CDR1 LGHDT, CDR2 YNNKEL (reference sequence). The CDR3 contains 14 residues. Trimming left V 1 base short and J 7 bases short, with 11 bases between. CDR3 in amino acids: CASSQVSTSNTIYF. CDR3 sequence (DNA): TGTGCCAGCAGCCAAGTATCAACTTCGAACACCATATATTTT.

The CDR3 loop is CASSQVSGGGTYEQYF. The CDR3 bases are TGCGCCAGCAGCCAAGTTAGTGGGGGGGGAACATACGAGCAGTACTTC. The gene calls are TRBV4-1 and TRBJ2-7; 7 bases are shared with TRBD2. The CDR3 runs to 16 residues. Germline loops: CDR1 MGHRA, CDR2 YSYEKL. Trimming cost V 1 base and J 4 bases; bases outside gene matches: 10.

The genes are TRBV10-3 and TRBJ1-2, with TRBD1 identical over 8 bases. The germline gives CDR1 ENHRY, CDR2 SYGVKD. V was pared by 4 bases and J by 4 bases, with 5 bases of the junction left unmatched. The CDR3 contains 14 residues. The CDR3 reads CAISGSGQVYGYTF. The CDR3, as DNA: TGTGCCATCAGTGGTTCGGGACAGGTCTATGGCTACACCTTC.

This rearrangement joins TRBV19 to TRBJ2-6, with D maybe TRBD2 (6 bases). The CDR3 is 15 residues long. Germline V gives CDR1 LNHDA, CDR2 SQIVND (reference sequence). V was clipped by 7 bases and J by 0 bases, with 10 bases between them. Written as DNA, the CDR3 is TGTGCCAGTATGGACGGGGGCTCTGGGGCCAACGTCCTGACTTTC. Translation gives CASMDGGSGANVLTF.

The gene calls are TRBV5-1 and TRBJ2-5; 9 nucleotides match TRBD2. The junction had 9 bases not matched to a gene; V was cut back by 2 bases and J by 1 base. The V gene's germline CDR1 is SGHRS and CDR2 YFSETQ. CDR3 length: 17 residues. The DNA of the CDR3 is TGCGCCAGCAGCTTAGGTCGTGCTAGCGGGGCCCAAGAGACCCAGTACTTC. It encodes CASSLGRASGAQETQYF.

Here the CDR3 reads CATGGSLDEKLFF. The CDR3 DNA follows: TGTGCCACCGGGGGAAGTTTGGATGAAAAACTGTTTTTT. The rearrangement joins TRBV27 to TRBJ1-4; D is possibly TRBD1 (5 bases). Germline CDR1 MNHEY, CDR2 SMNVEV (reference sequence). Trimming cost V 10 bases and J 6 bases, with 15 bases left between them. This CDR3 contains 13 residues.

The chain employs TRBV7-8 and TRBJ1-5; unclear D gene. This CDR3 contains 14 residues. The V end was cut by 7 bases, the J end by 5 bases, with 15 bases between. CDR1 and CDR2 from the germline V gene are SGHVS and FQNEAQ. CDR3 residues: CASTPSNEDQPQHF. The DNA for the CDR3 is TGTGCCAGCACCCCAAGCAACGAAGATCAGCCCCAGCATTTT.

The rearrangement joins TRBV27 to TRBJ2-7, with TRBD1 identical over 7 bases. The ends lost 3 bases at V and 2 bases at J; junction bases unmatched: 4. The CDR3 has 14 residues. Per the germline V gene, CDR1 is MNHEY and CDR2 is SMNVEV (reference sequence). This CDR3 is CASSFGDSTYEQYF. DNA of the CDR3: TGTGCCAGCAGTTTTGGGGACAGTACCTACGAGCAGTACTTC.

The rearrangement joins TRBV12-3 or TRBV12-4 to TRBJ2-4; D gene uncertain. The CDR3 consists of 13 residues. V shed 5 bases and J shed 5 bases, with 10 bases lying between them. The CDR3 region has the DNA TGTGCCAGCAGTCCAATCGGAGAAAACATTCAGTACTTC. It is translated as CASSPIGENIQYF.

In its sample, this clone was seen a few times. This sequence joins TRBV3-1 (or the pseudogene TRBV3-2) and TRBJ1-2; maybe TRBD1 (6 bases). V shed 2 bases and J shed 4 bases, with 14 bases lying between them. Looked up from germline, CDR1 is LGHDT and CDR2 is YNNKEL (reference sequence). The CDR3 extends over 15 amino acids. The CDR3 region has the DNA TGTGCCAGCAGCCAATCCCAACAGGGCCCCTATGGCTACACCTTC. Translating gives CASSQSQQGPYGYTF.

In DNA, the CDR3 is TGTGCCAGTTCTGGGACTAGATCCTACAATGAGCAGTTCTTC. Its protein is CASSGTRSYNEQFF. The gene calls are TRBV27 and TRBJ2-1; 8 nucleotides line up with TRBD2. With V trimmed by 9 bases and J by 1 base, 5 bases remained unmatched. CDR1 and CDR2 (germline): MNHEY, SMNVEV (reference sequence). The CDR3 is 14 residues long.

The V gene is TRBV5-1, the J gene TRBJ1-1; 10 bases fit TRBD1. The CDR3 extends over 14 amino acids. V was clipped by 3 bases and J by 5 bases; unmatched bases: 4. Looked up from germline, CDR1 is SGHRS and CDR2 is YFSETQ. Written as DNA, the CDR3 is TGCGCCAGCAGCTGGGGACAGGGGAGAACTGAAGCTTTCTTT. Encoded protein: CASSWGQGRTEAFF.

The count of this clone is one. The J gene is TRBJ1-1, the V gene TRBV11-1; 9 bases agree with TRBD1. Per the germline V gene, CDR1 is SGHAT and CDR2 is FQDESV (reference sequence). This CDR3 comprises 16 residues. After removal of 2 bases from V and 3 bases from J, the junction contained 7 bases not matched to a gene. The CDR3 spells CASSLTPTGGDTEAFF. CDR3 DNA: TGTGCCAGCAGCTTAACCCCGACAGGGGGGGACACTGAAGCTTTCTTT.

The chain recombines TRBV5-1 with TRBJ2-2, with D unresolved. Trimming shortened V by 4 bases and J by 3 bases, and 10 bases separated the two germline ends. CDR3 length: 14 amino acids. Germline CDR1 reads SGHRS; CDR2 reads YFSETQ. CDR3 sequence: CASSLVHDTGELFF. For the CDR3, the DNA is TGCGCCAGCAGCCTCGTACATGACACCGGGGAGCTGTTTTTT.

The gene calls are TRBV5-1 and TRBJ1-1; possible D gene TRBD1, 6 bases. Trimming pared 4 bases from V and 4 bases from J, leaving 14 bases between. Germline V gene sequence: CDR1 SGHRS, CDR2 YFSETQ. CDR3 size: 14 residues. The CDR3 here is CASSPGTLGTEAFF. The CDR3 DNA sequence: TGCGCCAGCAGCCCCGGGACACTAGGCACTGAAGCTTTCTTT.

The chain is built from TRBV11-2 and TRBJ1-5, with a weak D call TRBD1 (5 bases). V lost 6 bases and J 2 bases, leaving 8 bases between the germline ends. In germline, CDR1 is SGHAT, CDR2 FQNNGV. CDR3 size: 13 residues. CDR3 residues: CASRGEGNQPQHF. Written as DNA, the CDR3 is TGTGCCAGCAGGGGGGAGGGCAATCAGCCCCAGCATTTT. The full variable domain, with the rest looked up from reference TRBV11-2 and TRBJ1-5, is EAGVAQSPRYKIIEKRQSVAFWCNPISGHATLYWYQQILGQGPKLLIQFQNNGVVDDSQLPKDRFSAERLKGVDSTLKIQPAKLEDSAVYLCASRGEGNQPQHFGDGTRLSIL.

This clone has a single count. The genes are TRBV5-1 and TRBJ2-7; tentatively, D is TRBD2 (5 bases). This CDR3 has 14 amino acids. V was cut by 0 bases and J by 5 bases, with 12 bases left in between. Per the germline V gene, CDR1 is SGHRS and CDR2 is YFSETQ. CDR3 residues: CASSLGTDLDEQYF. The DNA for the CDR3 is TGCGCCAGCAGCTTGGGGACGGACTTGGACGAGCAGTACTTC. Together with reference TRBV5-1 and TRBJ2-7, the CDR3 gives the full variable domain: KAGVTQTPRYLIKTRGQQVTLSCSPISGHRSVSWYQQTPGQGLQFLFEYFSETQRNKGNFPGRFSGRQFSNSRSEMNVSTLELGDSALYLCASSLGTDLDEQYFGPGTRLTVT.

The V call is TRBV7-3, the J call TRBJ1-1, with 7 nucleotides matching TRBD1. The CDR3 consists of 13 residues. The V gene's germline CDR1 is SGHTA and CDR2 FQGTGA. V lost 4 bases to trimming and J lost 5 bases; unmatched junction nucleotides: 4. The CDR3 protein is CASSSDRETEAFF. In nucleotides, the CDR3 is TGTGCCAGCAGCTCAGACAGGGAAACTGAAGCTTTCTTT.

V usage is TRBV4-1 and J usage is TRBJ1-1, with D unclear. CDR1 is MGHRA and CDR2 is YSYEKL in the germline V gene. Deletions cut 5 bases from V and 10 bases from J, with 17 bases between. The CDR3 loop spans 13 amino acids. The CDR3 spells CASSSLTAVAAFF. The CDR3, as DNA: TGCGCCAGCAGCTCCCTCACAGCGGTAGCAGCTTTCTTT.

The chain employs TRBV9 and TRBJ1-1, with TRBD1 identical over 8 bases. Germline CDR1 reads SGDLS; CDR2 reads YYNGEE. J was trimmed by 5 bases and V by 3 bases; bases with no gene match: 9. CDR3 length: 15 amino acids. Here the CDR3 DNA reads TGTGCCAGCAGCGGAGGGGGACAGGTTGGTACTGAAGCTTTCTTT. Its translation is CASSGGGQVGTEAFF.